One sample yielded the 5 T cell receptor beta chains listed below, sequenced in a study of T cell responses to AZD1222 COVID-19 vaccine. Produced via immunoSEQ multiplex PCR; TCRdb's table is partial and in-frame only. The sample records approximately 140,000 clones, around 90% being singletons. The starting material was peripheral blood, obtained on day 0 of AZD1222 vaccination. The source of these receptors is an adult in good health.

The chain's CDR3 is CASSQADRNPYGYTF. As DNA, the CDR3 is TGCGCCAGCAGCCAGGCGGACAGGAATCCCTATGGCTACACCTTC. The chain employs TRBV4-1 and TRBJ1-2, with TRBD1 matching 7 bases. The CDR3 is made up of 15 amino acids. Unmatched junction bases numbered 8, after V lost 3 bases and J lost 4 bases. Per the germline V gene, CDR1 is MGHRA and CDR2 is YSYEKL.

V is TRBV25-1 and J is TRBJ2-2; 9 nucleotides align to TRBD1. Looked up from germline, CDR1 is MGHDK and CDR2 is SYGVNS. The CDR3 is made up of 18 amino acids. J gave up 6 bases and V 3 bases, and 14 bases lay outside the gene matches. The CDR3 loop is CASSDLSTDRGWAGELFF. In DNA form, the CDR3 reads TGTGCCAGCAGTGATCTCAGTACAGACAGGGGGTGGGCCGGGGAGCTGTTTTTT.

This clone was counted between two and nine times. As DNA, the CDR3 is TGCGCCAGCAGCCAAGAATTTGCAGGGGTTTCTGGAAACACCATATATTTT. Encoded protein: CASSQEFAGVSGNTIYF. The chain combines TRBV4-3 with TRBJ1-3, with TRBD1 as a possible D gene (6 bases). The CDR3 contains 17 residues. Germline V gives CDR1 LGHNA, CDR2 YSLEER. The V and J ends lost 0 bases and 1 base respectively, with 13 bases between them.

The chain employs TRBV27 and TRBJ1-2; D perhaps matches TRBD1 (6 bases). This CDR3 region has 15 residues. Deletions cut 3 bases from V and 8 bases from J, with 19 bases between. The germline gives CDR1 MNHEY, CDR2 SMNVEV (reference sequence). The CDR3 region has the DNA TGTGCCAGCAGTTTTTACGTTGGGGGCGCGGGGGGCTACACCTTC. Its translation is CASSFYVGGAGGYTF.

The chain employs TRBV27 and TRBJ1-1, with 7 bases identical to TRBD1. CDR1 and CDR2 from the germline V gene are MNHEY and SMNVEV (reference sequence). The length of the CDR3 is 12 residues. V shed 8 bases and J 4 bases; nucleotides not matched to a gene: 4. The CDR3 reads CASGQAGTEAFF. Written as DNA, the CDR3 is TGTGCCAGCGGACAGGCCGGCACTGAAGCTTTCTTT.